This is a list of T cell receptor beta chains from one sample in a study of CD8+CD57+ T cells in acquired aplastic anemia. TCRdb re-called the reads with MiXCR, one entry per CDR3 protein. The repertoire holds about 200,000 distinct CDR3 sequences, with around 32% as singletons. The source material was sorted CD4+, CD8+, or CD8+CD57+ T cells (not recorded which) from PBMCs. These receptor sequences come from a human donor in good health, serving as a control. Each CDR3 is given with its conserved first and last residue. A D gene is named only where the DNA matches it firmly. Some rows have no size entry. The others give once, few or many, or a class for an expanded clone.

>TRBJ2-2|-|many|TRBV25-1
CASSESLPNTGELFF
TGTGCCAGCAGTGAAAGTCTCCCGAACACCGGGGAGCTGTTTTTT
>TRBJ2-3|-|-|TRBV4-2
CASSPEGASFTDTQYF
TGTGCCAGCAGCCCCGAAGGGGCTAGTTTCACAGATACGCAGTATTTT
>TRBJ1-1|-|many|TRBV7-9
CASSLALGTYTEAFF
TGTGCCAGCAGCTTAGCGCTAGGGACGTACACTGAAGCTTTCTTT
>TRBJ2-7|-|once|TRBV15
CATSSLGPGSMSYEQYF
TGTGCCACCAGCAGCTTGGGTCCAGGGTCAATGAGCTACGAGCAGTACTTC
>TRBJ2-1|-|-|TRBV2
CASSDAEQFF
TGTGCCAGCAGTGATGCAGAGCAGTTCTTC
>TRBJ1-1|-|few|TRBV24-1
CATSDSGASRGEYTEAFF
TGTGCCACCAGTGATTCCGGGGCCTCCCGGGGAGAGTACACTGAAGCTTTCTTT
>TRBJ2-7|-|-|TRBV12-3/TRBV12-4
CASSNRENSYEQYF
TGTGCCAGCAGCAACCGTGAGAACTCCTACGAGCAGTACTTC
>TRBJ2-5|-|-|TRBV5-8
CASSPPNRWETQYF
TGTGCCAGCAGCCCTCCAAATCGTTGGGAGACCCAGTACTTC
>TRBJ1-1|TRBD1|-|TRBV12-3/TRBV12-4
CASSQWDRVFWGETEAFF
TGTGCCAGCAGTCAGTGGGACAGGGTGTTTTGGGGTGAGACTGAAGCTTTCTTT
>TRBJ1-2|-|-|TRBV5-4
CASSLTEGNYGYTF
TGTGCCAGCAGCTTAACAGAGGGGAACTATGGCTACACCTTC
>TRBJ1-2|-|few|TRBV6-5
CASSYAPHGETGYTF
TGTGCCAGCAGTTACGCTCCCCACGGGGAAACCGGCTACACCTTC
>TRBJ1-5|-|many|TRBV10-3
CAISESFFSEYSNQPQHF
TGTGCCATCAGTGAGTCTTTCTTCAGCGAATATAGCAATCAGCCCCAGCATTTT
>TRBJ1-5|TRBD1|few|TRBV28
CASSFWTGDQPQHF
TGTGCCAGCAGTTTTTGGACAGGAGATCAGCCCCAGCATTTT
>TRBJ2-5|-|many|TRBV20-1
CSASGGLETQYF
TGCAGTGCTAGCGGGGGCTTAGAGACCCAGTACTTC
>TRBJ2-1|TRBD2|-|TRBV5-1
CASSLGLAGVREQFF
TGCGCCAGCAGCTTGGGACTAGCGGGAGTACGTGAGCAGTTCTTC